A single sample is the source of the 20 T cell receptor beta chains below, sequenced in a study of blood T cell repertoires in COVID-19. Assay: immunoSEQ multiplex PCR; the TCRdb copy retains only in-frame clones and omits some. The sample lists 98,000 or so clones; approximately 87% were seen once. The source material was peripheral blood. These receptors came from a man aged 50 to 59 with acute or convalescent COVID-19.

This clone was seen once. This chain uses TRBV12-1 with TRBJ2-2; the DNA was not used to check the table's D call, TRBD2. TRBV12-1 is a documented pseudogene. The CDR3 length is 19 residues. CDR3 DNA sequence: TGTGCCAGCAGCTTTGCCGGCGCCAGACTAGCGACCAACACCGGGGAGCTGTTTTTT. This encodes CASSFAGARLATNTGELFF.

This clone was observed a single time. CDR3 sequence (DNA): TGTGCCAGCAGCCCTCGGGGGTTAGTCTACGAGCAGTACTTC. Residues: CASSPRGLVYEQYF. The chain uses TRBV7-9 and TRBJ2-7, with a weak D call TRBD2 (6 bases). Between the trimmed V and J ends, which lost 5 bases and 3 bases, there was a span of 14 bases. Germline V gives CDR1 SEHNR, CDR2 FQNEAQ (reference sequence). This CDR3 is built from 14 residues.

The chain joins TRBV6-2 or TRBV6-3 to TRBJ2-6; perhaps TRBD1 as D (5 bases). Trimming left V 7 bases short and J 4 bases short, with 14 bases between. In germline, CDR1 is MNHEY, CDR2 SVGEGT. This CDR3 is 15 amino acids long. The CDR3: CASNPRVYGANVLTF. The CDR3 region has the DNA TGTGCCAGCAACCCCAGGGTCTACGGGGCCAACGTCCTGACTTTC.

The chain is built from TRBV18 and TRBJ1-1; weak D call: TRBD1 (6 bases). Germline-derived CDR1 and CDR2 are KGHSH and LQKENI. The V and J ends lost 2 bases and 8 bases respectively, with 18 bases between them. The CDR3 length is 15 residues. In DNA, the CDR3 is TGTGCCAGCTCACCAGGGATCTGGACAGCCTTAGAAGCTTTCTTT. Encoded protein: CASSPGIWTALEAFF.

Turning to this clone: The same CDR3 can be traced to other DNA sequences in this sample. The chain employs TRBV5-1 and TRBJ1-1; D not resolved. Between the trimmed V and J ends, which lost 0 bases and 0 bases, there was a span of 3 bases. The CDR3 is 13 residues long. Germline V gene sequence: CDR1 SGHRS, CDR2 YFSETQ. CDR3 sequence reads: CASSLAVNTEAFF. The DNA for the CDR3 is TGCGCCAGCAGCTTGGCGGTGAACACTGAAGCTTTCTTT. The full variable domain, its missing parts supplied by reference TRBV5-1 and TRBJ1-1, is KAGVTQTPRYLIKTRGQQVTLSCSPISGHRSVSWYQQTPGQGLQFLFEYFSETQRNKGNFPGRFSGRQFSNSRSEMNVSTLELGDSALYLCASSLAVNTEAFFGQGTRLTVV.

This clone appeared a single time. V is TRBV24-1 and J is TRBJ1-5; 11 nucleotides match TRBD1. This CDR3 contains 17 residues. Germline values: CDR1 KGHDR, CDR2 SFDVKD. J lost 7 bases, V lost 3 bases, and 10 bases had no gene match. CDR3 amino acids: CATSDGSGTGGGQPQHF. The CDR3 DNA reads TGTGCCACCAGTGATGGTTCCGGGACAGGGGGGGGACAGCCCCAGCATTTT.

V and J are TRBV29-1 and TRBJ2-3, with 7 positions matching TRBD2. The CDR3 consists of 15 residues. CDR1 and CDR2 (germline): SQVTM, ANQGSEA. V lost 6 bases and J lost 0; bases outside the gene matches: 9. The CDR3 spells CSVGGLTSSTDTQYF. The CDR3 DNA reads as TGCAGCGTGGGGGGACTAACCTCTAGCACAGATACGCAGTATTTT.

The chain recombines TRBV9 with TRBJ2-3; TRBD2 agrees at 13 bases. With 4 bases clipped from V and 3 bases from J, the junction kept 5 bases outside the gene matches. This CDR3 is built from 16 residues. The germline V gene encodes CDR1 SGDLS and CDR2 YYNGEE. This CDR3 is CASSPGTSGKTDTQYF. CDR3 DNA sequence: TGTGCCAGCAGCCCCGGGACTAGCGGGAAGACAGATACGCAGTATTTT.

This clone has more than one count but fewer than ten. The rearrangement joins TRBV7-2 to TRBJ2-3; the match to TRBD1 covers 12 bases. Per germline, CDR1 SGHTA and CDR2 FQGNSA. With V trimmed by 4 bases and J by 4 bases, 9 bases remained unmatched. The CDR3 is 17 residues long. CDR3 residues: CASSSMGDRGPPDTQYF. The CDR3 DNA follows: TGTGCCAGCAGCTCAATGGGGGACAGGGGGCCCCCAGATACGCAGTATTTT.

V usage is TRBV11-2 and J usage is TRBJ2-2; 8 bases align to TRBD2. The V and J ends lost 1 base and 6 bases, in that order; junction bases with no gene match: 7. CDR3 length: 16 residues. Germline CDR1 reads SGHAT; CDR2 reads FQNNGV. CDR3 coding DNA: TGTGCCAGCAGCTTAGGACGCGGGAGGCTCCCCGGGGAGCTGTTTTTT. This translates into CASSLGRGRLPGELFF.

This chain joins TRBV19 and TRBJ2-1; TRBD2 matches at 9 bases. Germline trimming cut 2 bases from V and 9 bases from J; bases unmatched to any gene: 11. The CDR3 is made up of 16 amino acids. CDR1 and CDR2 (germline): LNHDA, SQIVND (reference sequence). For the CDR3, the DNA is TGTGCCAGTAGTATATTACCTAGCGGGGTCAAGGGTGAGCAGTTCTTC. Encoded protein: CASSILPSGVKGEQFF.

This CDR3 reads CASSLRTGGDYGYTF. The CDR3 DNA follows: TGTGCCAGCAGCCTCAGGACAGGCGGGGACTATGGCTACACCTTC. The chain couples TRBV11-3 to TRBJ1-2, with TRBD1 matching over 7 bases. The CDR3 has 15 residues. Germline V gives CDR1 SGHNT, CDR2 YENEEA. The junction had 9 bases not matched to a gene; V was cut back by 5 bases and J by 3 bases.

This chain links TRBV2 with TRBJ2-7; perhaps TRBD1 as D (5 bases). The V end was cut by 6 bases, the J end by 4 bases, with 10 bases between. The CDR3 consists of 12 residues. Germline loops: CDR1 SNHLY, CDR2 FYNNEI. As DNA, the CDR3 is TGTGCCAGCAGGGCGGACAAGTACGAGCAGTACTTC. Translation gives CASRADKYEQYF.

This chain uses TRBV27 with TRBJ2-1, with 7 bases that match TRBD1. Germline assignment: CDR1 MNHEY and CDR2 SMNVEV (reference sequence). V trimming: 0 bases; J trimming: 2 bases; junction bases outside the gene matches: 1. The CDR3 consists of 15 residues. The CDR3 spells CASSLSGTAYNEQFF. CDR3 coding DNA: TGTGCCAGCAGTTTATCGGGGACAGCCTACAATGAGCAGTTCTTC.

This chain uses TRBV6-1 with TRBJ1-2; D gene ambiguous. Germline CDR1 is MNHNS and CDR2 is SASEGT. The CDR3 loop spans 13 amino acids. The V end was cut by 2 bases, the J end by 4 bases, with 8 bases between. CDR3: CASSERLFYGYTF. Written as DNA, the CDR3 is TGTGCCAGCAGTGAAAGACTGTTCTATGGCTACACCTTC.

V usage is TRBV9 and J usage is TRBJ2-4, with TRBD2 identical over 7 bases. CDR1 is SGDLS, CDR2 YYNGEE, per germline. This CDR3 is 15 amino acids long. V shed 2 bases and J 5 bases; nucleotides not matched to a gene: 7. This CDR3 is CASSVGGGGENIQYF. The CDR3 region has the DNA TGTGCCAGCAGCGTCGGCGGCGGGGGAGAAAACATTCAGTACTTC.

The rearrangement uses TRBV7-9 and TRBJ2-1; 7 nucleotides match TRBD2. CDR3 length: 14 amino acids. Germline loops: CDR1 SEHNR, CDR2 FQNEAQ (reference sequence). V lost 6 bases, J lost 6 bases, and 8 bases stayed unmatched. The CDR3 reads CASRPSGAGNEQFF. DNA of the CDR3: TGTGCCAGCAGACCTAGCGGAGCGGGCAATGAGCAGTTCTTC.

The V call is TRBV6-5, the J call TRBJ2-1, with TRBD2 matching 11 bases. V lost 6 bases, J lost 9 bases, and 10 bases stayed unmatched. Germline V gene data show CDR1 as MNHEY and CDR2 as SVGAGI. The CDR3 consists of 15 residues. The CDR3 reads CASSSAPLAGAEQFF. The CDR3 DNA follows: TGTGCCAGCAGCTCCGCTCCACTAGCGGGAGCTGAGCAGTTCTTC.

The V and J genes are TRBV6-5 and TRBJ2-3, with a tentative D call TRBD2 (5 bases). Trimming took off 5 bases at V and 6 bases at J, with 12 bases between the two ends. There are 13 residues in the CDR3. Per germline, CDR1 MNHEY and CDR2 SVGAGI. The CDR3 nucleotides read TGTGCCAGCAGTAACGGACTGGCGGATACGCAGTATTTT. The encoded protein is CASSNGLADTQYF.

V gene TRBV24-1 combines with J gene TRBJ2-1; TRBD1 matches 9 bases. The CDR3 is 16 residues long. After removal of 4 bases from V and 5 bases from J, the junction contained 8 bases not matched to a gene. The germline V gene has CDR1 KGHDR and CDR2 SFDVKD. The CDR3 DNA follows: TGTGCCACCAGTGACCGCACCGGACAGGGGAACAATGAGCAGTTCTTC. It is translated as CATSDRTGQGNNEQFF.